This T cell receptor beta chain derives from a study of OX40 agonist ivuxolimab in advanced cancers. Broadly, across the study: Ivuxolimab, which targeted the costimulatory receptor OX40 (CD134), was an agonistic, fully human IgG2 monoclonal antibody. Prior anti-PD-1, anti-PD-L1 or anti-CTLA-4 therapy was permitted, and 40% of dose-escalation patients had received checkpoint inhibitors. The purpose of peripheral TCRbeta sequencing was to test whether ivuxolimab changed TCR sequence diversity and led to clonal T-cell expansion. Intravenous ivuxolimab was administered to patients every 2 weeks at six dose levels: 0.01, 0.1, 0.3, 1.5, 3 and 10 mg/kg. Among the 50 to 55 dose-escalation patients, some 20 had hepatocellular carcinoma, 15 or so melanoma, 9 renal cell carcinoma and 9 head and neck cancer. In the dose-escalation cohort, more than 80% of patients were male, and the mean age was around 60 years with a range of roughly 20 to 80. The paper reports the monotherapy dose-escalation portion (N of about 54 patients) of the phase I ivuxolimab trial. Partial responses were achieved by three dose-escalation patients, of whom one had hepatocellular carcinoma and two had cutaneous melanoma. General study outcomes and caveats: Partial responders in the 0.1-3.0 mg/kg groups had among the lowest normalized peripheral clonal expansion, especially among CD8+ T cells. The antigen specificity of the clonally expanded peripheral T cells was not determined. After ivuxolimab, CD8+ T cells had more expanded clones than CD4+ T cells on average. At doses of 0.1 to 3.0 mg/kg, clonal expansion of both CD4+ and CD8+ T cells in blood was seen between baseline and week 6. Low levels of normalized T-cell clonal expansion were also seen in some nonresponding patients.

Patients with autoimmune disease history or receiving systemic immunosuppression were excluded from the trial. In every dose cohort, peripheral blood was drawn for TCR sequencing at baseline, cycle 4 day 1, and cycle 7 day 1. Samples came from an open-label, multicenter, first-in-human phase I dose-escalation trial of ivuxolimab. Adults with locally advanced or metastatic melanoma, renal cell, hepatocellular, or head and neck squamous cell carcinoma were enrolled in the trial. Before TCR sequencing, CD4+ and CD8+ T cells were separately sorted from peripheral blood. Trimming costs V 0 bases and J 1 base, and their ends lie 5 bases apart. From the cysteine through the phenylalanine, the CDR3 covers 15 amino acids. The only DNA kept is the CDR3, 45 bases in frame from the first base. The germline V gene sets CDR1 to SGHRS and CDR2 to YFSETQ. Points on this clone: Its antigen is unknown. Base qualities are missing; no much larger clone stands one base away.

For sequencing of the TCRbeta CDR3 region, genomic DNA was extracted from the sorted cells. The immunoSEQ Assay was used to sequence the TCRbeta CDR3 regions. TCRdb carries this immuneACCESS record with in-frame sequences only. Its versions omit some clonotypes, under half of them owing to an unresolved V gene in the studies checked, with the rest unexplained. A total of around 82,000 clones appear in this sample, approximately 86% of them only once. The ten largest make up less than 0.85% of the sample. The sample was CD4+ or CD8+ T cells sorted from blood, taken in a trial of the OX40 agonist ivuxolimab. The sequence derives from an adult with an advanced solid tumor such as melanoma, head and neck, liver or kidney cancer. The chain was built from TRBV5-1 and TRBJ2-6; no D gene can be assigned with confidence. The nucleotide sequence is given as TGCGCCAGCAGCTTGGAAGGGTCTGGGGCCAACGTCCTGACTTTC. The resulting protein is CASSLEGSGANVLTF.